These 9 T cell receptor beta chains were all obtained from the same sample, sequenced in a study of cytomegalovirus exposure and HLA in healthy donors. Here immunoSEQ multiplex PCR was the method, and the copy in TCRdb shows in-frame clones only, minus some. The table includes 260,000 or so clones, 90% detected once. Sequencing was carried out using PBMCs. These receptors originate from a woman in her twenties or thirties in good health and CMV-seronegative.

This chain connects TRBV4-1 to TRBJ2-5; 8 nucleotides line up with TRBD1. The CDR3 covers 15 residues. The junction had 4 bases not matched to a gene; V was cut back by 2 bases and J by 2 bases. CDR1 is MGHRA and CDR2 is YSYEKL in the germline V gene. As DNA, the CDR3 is TGCGCCAGCAGCCAAACCGGACAGGGTCAAGAGACCCAGTACTTC. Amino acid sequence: CASSQTGQGQETQYF.

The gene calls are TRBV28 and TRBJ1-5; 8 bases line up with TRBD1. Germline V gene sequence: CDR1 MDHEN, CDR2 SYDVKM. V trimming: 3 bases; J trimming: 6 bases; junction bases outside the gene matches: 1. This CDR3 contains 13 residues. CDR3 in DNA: TGTGCCAGCAGTTTGACAGGGGTTCAGCCCCAGCATTTT. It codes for CASSLTGVQPQHF.

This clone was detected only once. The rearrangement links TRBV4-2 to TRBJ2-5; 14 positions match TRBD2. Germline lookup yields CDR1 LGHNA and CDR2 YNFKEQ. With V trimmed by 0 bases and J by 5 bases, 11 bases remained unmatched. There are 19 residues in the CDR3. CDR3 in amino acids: CASSQDLAGLAGGLETQYF. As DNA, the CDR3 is TGTGCCAGCAGCCAAGATCTTGCCGGACTAGCGGGAGGATTGGAGACCCAGTACTTC.

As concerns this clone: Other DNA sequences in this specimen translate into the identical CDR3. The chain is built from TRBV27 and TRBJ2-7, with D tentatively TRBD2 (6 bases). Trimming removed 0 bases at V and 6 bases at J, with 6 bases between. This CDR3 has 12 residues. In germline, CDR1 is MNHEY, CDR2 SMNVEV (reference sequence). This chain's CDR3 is CASSLSGGEQYF. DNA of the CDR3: TGTGCCAGCAGTTTATCGGGGGGCGAGCAGTACTTC.

CDR3 amino acids: CASSEPEGLAGPNEQFF. For the CDR3, the DNA is TGTGCCAGCAGTGAACCCGAGGGACTAGCGGGGCCAAATGAGCAGTTCTTC. The chain recombines TRBV25-1 with TRBJ2-1; 13 bases are a match to TRBD2. Germline trimming cut 2 bases from V and 7 bases from J; bases unmatched to any gene: 8. The CDR3 has 17 amino acids. The germline V gene encodes CDR1 MGHDK and CDR2 SYGVNS.

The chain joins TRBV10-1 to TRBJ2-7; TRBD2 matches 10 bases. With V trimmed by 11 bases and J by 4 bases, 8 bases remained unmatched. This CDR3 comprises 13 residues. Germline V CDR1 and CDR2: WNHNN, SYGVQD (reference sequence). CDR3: CASNLAGGYEQYF. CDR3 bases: TGCGCCTCAAACTTAGCGGGAGGATACGAGCAGTACTTC.

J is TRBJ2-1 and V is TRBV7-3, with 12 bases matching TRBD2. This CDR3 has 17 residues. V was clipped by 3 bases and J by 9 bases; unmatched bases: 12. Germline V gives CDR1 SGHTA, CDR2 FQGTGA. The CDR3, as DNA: TGTGCCAGCAGCTTGGGACTAGCGGGTTCCGGAGGGGGTGAGCAGTTCTTC. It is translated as CASSLGLAGSGGGEQFF.

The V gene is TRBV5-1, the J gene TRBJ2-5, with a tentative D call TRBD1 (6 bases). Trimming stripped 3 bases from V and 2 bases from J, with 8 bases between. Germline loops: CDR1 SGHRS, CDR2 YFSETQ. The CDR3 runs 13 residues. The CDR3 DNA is TGCGCCAGCAGCTCACAGGGTCAAGAGACCCAGTACTTC. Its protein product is CASSSQGQETQYF.

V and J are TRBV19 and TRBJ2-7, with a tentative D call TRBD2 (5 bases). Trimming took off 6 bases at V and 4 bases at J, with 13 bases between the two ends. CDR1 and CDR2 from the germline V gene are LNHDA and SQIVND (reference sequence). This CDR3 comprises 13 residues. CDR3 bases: TGTGCCAGTAGCCAAGAGGGATCGTACGAGCAGTACTTC. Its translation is CASSQEGSYEQYF.